This T cell receptor beta chain comes out of a study of blood T cell repertoires in COVID-19. Study details: The analysed material was cDNA or gDNA that came from T cells, B-cell-depleted T cells, or PBMCs.

Sequencing used immunoSEQ multiplex PCR; TCRdb keeps in-frame clones, though not all of them. The sample includes 110,000 to 150,000 clones, roughly 88% of them seen just once. This clone has a single count. From germline, CDR1 is SGHAT and CDR2 FQDESV (reference sequence). Trimming took 5 bases from V and 7 from J; bases not matched to a gene: 17. This CDR3 comprises 16 residues. The cohort comprised adults aged about 18 to 100 years residing in 24 US areas. The origin of this receptor is a man aged 50-59 years who had recovered from COVID-19. The specimen was PBMCs or T cells enriched from blood (not recorded which). The chain couples TRBV11-1 to TRBJ2-7, with 7 bases fitting TRBD2. The CDR3 loop is CASSKKLLLASGEQYF. The DNA of the CDR3 is TGTGCCAGCAGCAAAAAGCTACTACTAGCGTCCGGGGAGCAGTACTTC. The full variable domain, with the rest looked up from reference TRBV11-1 and TRBJ2-7, is EAEVAQSPRYKITEKSQAVAFWCDPISGHATLYWYRQILGQGPELLVQFQDESVVDDSQLPKDRFSAERLKGVDSTLKIQPAELGDSAMYLCASSKKLLLASGEQYFGPGTRLTVT.